This T cell receptor (beta chain) came from a study of PD-1 blockade in classical Hodgkin lymphoma. Study observations and caveats: Reasons behind the repertoire differences stay unclear, perhaps disease activity or earlier therapy. TCR diversity at baseline was reported to be reduced in newly diagnosed patients relative to healthy donors.

As for this clone: Its target is unknown.

Profiling relied on immunoSEQ multiplex PCR, and the TCRdb table lists in-frame clones only, not all of them. The data show just under 20,000 clones, approximately 83% seen once. The time point was: newly diagnosed, previously untreated cHL patient sample. Starting with thawed PBMCs, CD4+ T cells were purified by magnetic negative selection. Trimming took off 1 base at V and 4 bases at J, with 17 bases between the two ends. Germline CDR1 LNHNV, CDR2 YYDKDF (reference sequence). The CDR3 consists of 17 residues. The J gene is TRBJ1-3, the V gene TRBV15; D unclear. Sequencing was carried out using CD4+ T cells from blood. The origin of this receptor is a human donor with classical Hodgkin lymphoma. CDR3 nucleotide sequence: TGTGCCACCAGCAGAGTCTCACGCGGGGTGGCAGGAAACACCATATATTTT. Translation gives CATSRVSRGVAGNTIYF.